The sequence of this T cell receptor beta chain was determined in a study of T cells in localized non-small cell lung cancer. Per the germline V gene, CDR1 is LGHNA and CDR2 is YSLEER. The CDR3 covers 18 residues. Germline trimming cut 1 base from V and 2 bases from J; bases unmatched to any gene: 9. The data were produced by immunoSEQ multiplex PCR, yet TCRdb's version contains in-frame clones alone and is incomplete. The table lists some 78,000 clones, just under 85% of them singletons. This specimen consisted of peripheral blood, obtained before any cancer treatment. This chain joins TRBV4-3 and TRBJ2-3; 10 nucleotides match TRBD2. The TCR originated in a man aged 40 to 70 with stage I lung adenocarcinoma. For the CDR3, the DNA is TGCGCCAGCAGCCAAGGGGGCCTACTAGCGGGGCACACAGATACGCAGTATTTT. Amino acids: CASSQGGLLAGHTDTQYF.